The following is a T cell receptor (beta chain) sequence with its context. V shed 0 bases and J shed 0 bases, with 14 bases lying between them. CDR1 is SGHRS and CDR2 is YFSETQ in the germline V gene. The CDR3 sequence is 17 residues long. This specimen belongs to a study of blood T cells in healthy people across ages. For the second PCR, which ran for about 6 to 11 cycles, a sample-barcoded 5' primer and a J-beta primer mix were used. TCRdb processed the 5' RACE reads anew with MiXCR; each CDR3 protein has one entry. The sample records 500,000 to 700,000 distinct CDR3 sequences, less than 35% being singletons.

The chain couples TRBV5-1 to TRBJ2-3, with D perhaps TRBD2 (6 bases). This TCR came from a woman older than 75 in good health. The sample was blood. The CDR3 protein is CASSLVGGYQSTDTQYF. In DNA, the CDR3 is TGCGCCAGCAGCTTGGTTGGAGGGTACCAAAGCACAGATACGCAGTATTTT.